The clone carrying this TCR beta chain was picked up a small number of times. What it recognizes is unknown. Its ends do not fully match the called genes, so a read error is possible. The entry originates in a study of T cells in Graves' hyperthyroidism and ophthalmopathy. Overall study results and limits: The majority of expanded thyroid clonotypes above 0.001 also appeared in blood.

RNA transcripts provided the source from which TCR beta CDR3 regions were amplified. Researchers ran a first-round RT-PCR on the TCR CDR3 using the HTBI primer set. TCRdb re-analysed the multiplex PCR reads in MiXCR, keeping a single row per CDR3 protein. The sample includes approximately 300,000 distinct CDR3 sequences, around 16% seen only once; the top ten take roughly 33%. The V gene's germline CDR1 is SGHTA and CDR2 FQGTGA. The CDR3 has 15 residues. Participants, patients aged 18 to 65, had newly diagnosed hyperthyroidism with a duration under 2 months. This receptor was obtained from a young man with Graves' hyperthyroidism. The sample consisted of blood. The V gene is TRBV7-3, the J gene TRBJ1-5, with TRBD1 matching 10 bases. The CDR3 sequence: CASSRTGTGVQLQHF. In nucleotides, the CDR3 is TGTGCCAGCAGCCGCACCGGGACAGGGGTACAGCTCCAGCATTTT. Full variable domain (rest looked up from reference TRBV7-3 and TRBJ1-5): GAGVSQTPSNKVTEKGKYVELRCDPISGHTALYWYRQSLGQGPEFLIYFQGTGAADDSGLPNDRFFAVRPEGSVSTLKIQRTERGDSAVYLCASSRTGTGVQLQHFGDGTRLSIL.